The 7 T cell receptor beta chains presented below share a single source sample, sequenced in a study of T cells in Graves' hyperthyroidism and ophthalmopathy. Amplification targeted TCR beta CDR3 regions from RNA transcripts. First-round RT-PCR of the TCR CDR3 relied on the HTBI primer set. TCRdb re-called the multiplex PCR reads through MiXCR, storing one row per CDR3 protein. The sample consists of roughly 740,000 distinct CDR3 sequences, about a sixth of them appearing once. Specimen: blood. Receptors were obtained from a man between 18 and 29 years old with Graves' hyperthyroidism.

V usage is TRBV11-3 and J usage is TRBJ2-7; 9 bases are a match to TRBD2. The J segment lost 2 bases and the V segment lost 5 bases, leaving 13 bases of the junction unmatched. Looked up from germline, CDR1 is SGHNT and CDR2 is YENEEA. The CDR3 covers 17 residues. In DNA, the CDR3 is TGTGCCAGCAGCCGTCCCCGGCTGCTAGCGGGAACCTACGAGCAGTACTTC. Amino acid sequence: CASSRPRLLAGTYEQYF.

This clonotype appeared many times. The V gene is TRBV18, the J gene TRBJ2-1, with 8 bases fitting TRBD2. The CDR3 is 16 amino acids. Per germline, CDR1 KGHSH and CDR2 LQKENI. V trimming: 2 bases; J trimming: 4 bases; junction bases outside the gene matches: 7. The CDR3 is CASSPTSGGRYNEQFF. CDR3 DNA sequence: TGTGCCAGCTCACCAACAAGCGGGGGAAGGTACAATGAGCAGTTCTTC.

The table lists this clonotype with many counts. The V gene is TRBV6-5, the J gene TRBJ2-2; the D is unclear. CDR3 length equals 13 residues. With 2 bases removed from V and 3 bases from J, the gap between germline ends came to 4 bases. Germline V gives CDR1 MNHEY, CDR2 SVGAGI. The CDR3 region is CASSYIYTGELFF. The CDR3 DNA reads as TGTGCCAGCAGTTACATCTACACCGGGGAGCTGTTTTTT.

V is TRBV10-3 and J is TRBJ2-3; D perhaps matches TRBD1 (5 bases). Trimming pared 3 bases from V and 0 bases from J, leaving 10 bases between. This CDR3 contains 15 residues. Germline V gene lookup returns CDR1 ENHRY and CDR2 SYGVKD. The CDR3 coding sequence is TGTGCCATCAGTGAAAGGGGTGTGAGCACAGATACGCAGTATTTT. Translating gives CAISERGVSTDTQYF.

This clonotype was observed once. This may stem from a read error, because a much larger clone lies one nucleotide away. The V and J genes are TRBV2 and TRBJ2-2; D possibly corresponds to TRBD2 (5 bases). Germline V gene lookup returns CDR1 SNHLY and CDR2 FYNNEI. The CDR3 covers 13 residues. V gave up 10 bases and J gave up 7 bases, with 16 bases separating them. The CDR3 spells CATFRESYGELFF. The CDR3 DNA is TGTGCCACATTTCGGGAATCTTACGGGGAGCTGTTTTTT.

This clonotype was detected many times. V usage is TRBV7-8 and J usage is TRBJ1-1; tentative D call: TRBD1 (5 bases). Germline CDR1 and CDR2: SGHVS and FQNEAQ. The CDR3 contains 16 residues. Trimming shortened V by 1 base and J by 0 bases, and 12 bases separated the two germline ends. The CDR3, as DNA: TGTGCCAGCAGCTTAGGGGGAGGGGCACTGAACACTGAAGCTTTCTTT. This encodes CASSLGGGALNTEAFF.

This clonotype was detected many times. The V gene is TRBV29-1, the J gene TRBJ2-7, with D perhaps TRBD1 (5 bases). Trimming shortened V by 6 bases and J by 0 bases, and 9 bases separated the two germline ends. Germline CDR1 and CDR2: SQVTM and ANQGSEA. This CDR3 is built from 12 residues. CDR3 residues: CSVVTVSYEQYF. The CDR3 nucleotides are TGCAGCGTGGTGACAGTCTCCTACGAGCAGTACTTC.